Listed here are 9 T cell receptor beta chains from one sample, sequenced in a study of shared clonotypes between healthy human individuals. Sequencing was performed with immunoSEQ multiplex PCR; in TCRdb, only in-frame clones are kept and a portion is missing. Among 2.3 million or so clones listed, roughly 93% were seen once. Sequenced: naive CD4+ T cells from PBMCs. The subset denotes: CD45RA+ positively selected. The receptor set was obtained from a man younger than 30 in good health. Some clones in this sample may be carry-over from other donors' samples.

The gene calls are TRBV6-6 and TRBJ2-7; 8 bases align to TRBD2. This CDR3 has 14 residues. Germline V gene lookup returns CDR1 MNHNY and CDR2 SVGAGI (reference sequence). The ends lost 2 bases at V and 2 bases at J; junction bases unmatched: 2. CDR3 sequence reads: CASSYGLATYEQYF. The CDR3 region has the DNA TGTGCCAGCAGTTACGGACTAGCTACCTACGAGCAGTACTTC.

The rearrangement links TRBV6-1 to TRBJ2-6; a weak D match, TRBD1 (6 bases). V was shortened by 8 bases and J by 0 bases, with 11 bases between the two germline ends. Germline V gene lookup returns CDR1 MNHNS and CDR2 SASEGT. The CDR3 contains 15 residues. The CDR3 DNA reads TGTGCCAGCCCCAGGGACAACTCTGGGGCCAACGTCCTGACTTTC. It yields the protein CASPRDNSGANVLTF.

The chain joins TRBV28 to TRBJ2-5, with D possibly TRBD2 on 5 matching bases. The CDR3 sequence is 18 residues long. Trimming removed 4 bases from V and 4 bases from J, with 25 bases in between. CDR1 and CDR2 (germline): MDHEN, SYDVKM. CDR3 region: CASSSRAASRAWGETQYF. CDR3 in DNA: TGTGCCAGCAGTTCGAGGGCCGCATCGCGCGCATGGGGAGAGACCCAGTACTTC.

This clone was detected only once. This chain connects TRBV5-1 to TRBJ2-1, with TRBD2 as a possible D gene (6 bases). This CDR3 has 14 amino acids. The germline gives CDR1 SGHRS, CDR2 YFSETQ. V lost 4 bases and J lost 9, with 17 bases in between. The CDR3 reads CASSGSRDWTEQFF. CDR3 in DNA: TGCGCCAGCAGCGGATCCCGGGACTGGACTGAGCAGTTCTTC. The complete variable domain, with remaining parts taken from reference TRBV5-1 and TRBJ2-1, reads KAGVTQTPRYLIKTRGQQVTLSCSPISGHRSVSWYQQTPGQGLQFLFEYFSETQRNKGNFPGRFSGRQFSNSRSEMNVSTLELGDSALYLCASSGSRDWTEQFFGPGTRLTVL.

In the case of this clone: The same CDR3 arises from other DNA sequences in this sample as well. The V call is TRBV9, the J call TRBJ1-4; 7 nucleotides agree with TRBD1. V lost 0 bases, J lost 7 bases, and 3 bases stayed unmatched. The length of the CDR3 is 14 residues. Looked up from germline, CDR1 is SGDLS and CDR2 is YYNGEE. CDR3 sequence (DNA): TGTGCCAGCAGCGTAGCAGGGGGGGGTGAAAAACTGTTTTTT. It codes for CASSVAGGGEKLFF.

This rearrangement joins TRBV28 to TRBJ2-3; 14 bases map to TRBD2. V lost 6 bases to trimming and J lost 3 bases; unmatched junction nucleotides: 8. CDR1 and CDR2 from the germline V gene are MDHEN and SYDVKM. There are 17 residues in the CDR3. The CDR3 DNA sequence: TGTGCCAGCAGCCCGCCGGGACTAGCGGGAGTAACAGATACGCAGTATTTT. It is translated as CASSPPGLAGVTDTQYF.

The chain employs TRBV25-1 and TRBJ2-5, with TRBD1 as a possible D gene (6 bases). This CDR3 spans 15 amino acids. The V end was cut by 3 bases, the J end by 5 bases, with 16 bases between. CDR1 and CDR2 from the germline V gene are MGHDK and SYGVNS. The CDR3 nucleotides read TGTGCCAGCAGTGACCTCACAGGGTCCCAGGAGACCCAGTACTTC. As protein: CASSDLTGSQETQYF.

Concerning this clone: This sample also contains other DNA sequences that code for the same CDR3. V and J are TRBV20-1 and TRBJ2-5; D remains ambiguous. From germline, CDR1 is DFQATT and CDR2 SNEGSKA (reference sequence). The CDR3 covers 10 residues. V lost 3 bases to trimming and J lost 4 bases, with 3 bases between them. CDR3 sequence (DNA): TGCAGTGCTAGGTCAGAGACCCAGTACTTC. Its protein is CSARSETQYF.

This chain joins TRBV19 and TRBJ1-5, with TRBD1 as a possible D gene (5 bases). This CDR3 comprises 16 residues. Germline values: CDR1 LNHDA, CDR2 SQIVND (reference sequence). The germline V and J ends were trimmed by 5 bases and 2 bases, with 16 bases remaining between them. The CDR3 region has the DNA TGTGCCAGTAGTTTACCGACAGCCCCGCGCAATCAGCCCCAGCATTTT. Amino acids: CASSLPTAPRNQPQHF. The full variable domain, completed using reference TRBV19 and TRBJ1-5, is DGGITQSPKYLFRKEGQNVTLSCEQNLNHDAMYWYRQDPGQGLRLIYYSQIVNDFQKGDIAEGYSVSREKKESFPLTVTSAQKNPTAFYLCASSLPTAPRNQPQHFGDGTRLSIL.